These T cell receptor beta chains were read from a single sample in a study of blood T cells in healthy people across ages. One entry per CDR3 protein results from TCRdb running MiXCR on the 5' RACE reads. The sample has roughly 550,000 distinct CDR3 sequences, approximately 25% seen once; the top ten hold around 10%. Separately, the same data were catalogued under a study of T cells of mothers and their children.

The sequencing input was blood. The receptor set was obtained from a boy aged 10-17 years in good health. CDR3s include the opening cysteine and the closing phenylalanine or tryptophan. A D gene is named only where the DNA matches it firmly. Only part of the rows carry a size: once, few, many, or a class if the clone is expanded.

V: TRBV4-1
J: TRBJ1-5
D: .
size: few
CDR3: CASSSINPGRIQYSNQPQHF
DNA: TGCGCCAGCAGCTCGATAAATCCGGGACGGATTCAGTATAGCAATCAGCCCCAGCATTTT

V: TRBV20-1
J: TRBJ2-1
D: .
size: .
CDR3: CSARRPTRPFDNEQFF
DNA: TGCAGTGCTAGGCGGCCCACTAGACCCTTCGACAATGAGCAGTTCTTC

V: TRBV7-2
J: TRBJ2-5
D: .
size: .
CDR3: CASRQVLGQETQYF
DNA: TGTGCCAGCAGACAGGTCTTGGGTCAAGAGACCCAGTACTTC

V: TRBV7-3
J: TRBJ2-4
D: .
size: few
CDR3: CASSLNAKNIQYF
DNA: TGTGCCAGCAGCTTAAACGCCAAAAACATTCAGTACTTC

V: TRBV4-1
J: TRBJ1-2
D: .
size: few
CDR3: CASSRLGDYIGYTF
DNA: TGCGCCAGCAGCAGATTAGGGGACTATATCGGCTACACCTTC

V: TRBV2
J: TRBJ2-5
D: .
size: few
CDR3: CASHQGLRETQYF
DNA: TGTGCCAGCCACCAGGGGCTTCGAGAGACCCAGTACTTC

V: TRBV27
J: TRBJ2-1
D: TRBD2
size: .
CDR3: CASSNSPSGGILSEQFF
DNA: TGTGCCAGCAGCAACTCGCCTAGCGGGGGCATCCTTAGTGAGCAGTTCTTC

V: TRBV2
J: TRBJ2-5
D: TRBD2
size: few
CDR3: CASSEVASGETQYF
DNA: TGTGCCAGCAGTGAAGTCGCTAGCGGGGAGACCCAGTACTTC

V: TRBV11-2
J: TRBJ2-1
D: TRBD2
size: few
CDR3: CASSLGRFQRGFNNEQFF
DNA: TGTGCCAGCAGCTTAGGGAGGTTTCAGCGGGGATTTAACAATGAGCAGTTCTTC

V: TRBV28
J: TRBJ2-3
D: .
size: .
CDR3: CASSRWNSTDTQYF
DNA: TGTGCCAGCAGTAGGTGGAATAGCACAGATACGCAGTATTTT

V: TRBV5-1
J: TRBJ2-1
D: TRBD1
size: .
CDR3: CASSLGGQGNNEQFF
DNA: TGCGCCAGCAGCTTGGGGGGACAGGGAAACAATGAGCAGTTCTTC

V: TRBV20-1
J: TRBJ2-7
D: .
size: .
CDR3: CSARDNVSEYEQYF
DNA: TGCAGTGCTAGAGATAACGTTAGCGAGTACGAGCAGTACTTC

V: TRBV2
J: TRBJ2-4
D: TRBD1
size: .
CDR3: CASTRTGDFQNIQYF
DNA: TGTGCCAGCACGAGGACAGGGGATTTTCAAAACATTCAGTACTTC

V: TRBV19
J: TRBJ1-1
D: .
size: .
CDR3: CASTMEEGWTEALF
DNA: TGTGCCAGTACGATGGAGGAGGGGTGGACTGAAGCTCTCTTT

V: TRBV7-2
J: TRBJ2-7
D: .
size: .
CDR3: CASSLFSGQISYEQYF
DNA: TGTGCCAGCAGCTTATTTTCCGGACAGATCTCCTACGAGCAGTACTTC

V: TRBV20-1
J: TRBJ2-7
D: .
size: .
CDR3: CSARFPGAHEQYF
DNA: TGCAGTGCTAGATTCCCAGGGGCCCACGAGCAGTACTTC

V: TRBV5-1
J: TRBJ2-7
D: .
size: .
CDR3: CASSKTDSVYEQYF
DNA: TGCGCCAGCAGCAAGACGGACTCAGTCTACGAGCAGTACTTC

V: TRBV12-3/TRBV12-4
J: TRBJ2-1
D: .
size: few
CDR3: CASSTGSREQFF
DNA: TGTGCCAGCAGTACAGGGTCGCGAGAGCAGTTCTTC

V: TRBV28
J: TRBJ2-1
D: TRBD1
size: few
CDR3: CASSSSQQGATYNEQFF
DNA: TGTGCCAGCAGTTCATCCCAACAGGGGGCTACATACAATGAGCAGTTCTTC

V: TRBV7-2
J: TRBJ2-3
D: .
size: .
CDR3: CASSSYGINTDTQYF
DNA: TGTGCCAGCAGCTCTTACGGGATTAACACAGATACGCAGTATTTT

V: TRBV29-1
J: TRBJ1-4
D: .
size: few
CDR3: CSVEHYEKLFF
DNA: TGCAGCGTTGAACACTATGAAAAACTGTTTTTT

V: TRBV28
J: TRBJ2-2
D: TRBD2
size: many
CDR3: CASSLNPAGVTGELFF
DNA: TGTGCCAGCAGTTTAAACCCAGCGGGAGTCACCGGGGAGCTGTTTTTT

V: TRBV29-1
J: TRBJ2-5
D: .
size: few
CDR3: CSAVSGTLQETQYF
DNA: TGCAGCGCTGTCTCCGGGACTCTTCAAGAGACCCAGTACTTC

V: TRBV15
J: TRBJ2-5
D: TRBD1
size: few
CDR3: CATSRAAGGGETQYF
DNA: TGTGCCACCAGCAGAGCGGCAGGGGGCGGTGAGACCCAGTACTTC

V: TRBV4-1
J: TRBJ2-7
D: TRBD2
size: many
CDR3: CASSQGRGSGNYEQYF
DNA: TGCGCCAGCAGCCAGGGCCGCGGTAGCGGGAACTACGAGCAGTACTTC

V: TRBV19
J: TRBJ1-2
D: TRBD1
size: few
CDR3: CASSIGTDYYGYTF
DNA: TGTGCCAGTAGTATTGGGACAGACTACTATGGCTACACCTTC

V: TRBV9
J: TRBJ2-1
D: TRBD2
size: few
CDR3: CASSVSAGGEQFF
DNA: TGTGCCAGCAGCGTTTCAGCGGGGGGTGAGCAGTTCTTC

V: TRBV28
J: TRBJ1-2
D: TRBD1
size: .
CDR3: CASREGQGGYGYTF
DNA: TGTGCCAGCAGGGAGGGACAGGGGGGCTATGGCTACACCTTC

V: TRBV3-1
J: TRBJ2-5
D: TRBD2
size: .
CDR3: CASRNGLAEETQYF
DNA: TGTGCCAGCAGGAATGGACTAGCGGAAGAGACCCAGTACTTC

V: TRBV3-1
J: TRBJ2-7
D: TRBD2
size: .
CDR3: CASSPHRASGSNEQYF
DNA: TGTGCCAGCAGCCCCCACAGGGCTAGCGGGAGTAACGAGCAGTACTTC

V: TRBV9
J: TRBJ1-3
D: TRBD1
size: .
CDR3: CASSPDRGVNTIYF
DNA: TGTGCCAGCAGCCCGGACAGGGGGGTAAACACCATATATTTT

V: TRBV14
J: TRBJ2-1
D: .
size: .
CDR3: CASSHKTGQFSYNEQFF
DNA: TGTGCCAGCAGCCACAAGACTGGACAGTTTTCCTACAATGAGCAGTTCTTC

V: TRBV2
J: TRBJ2-1
D: .
size: few
CDR3: CASSKDQNNEQFF
DNA: TGTGCCAGCAGTAAAGACCAAAACAATGAGCAGTTCTTC

V: TRBV4-3
J: TRBJ2-7
D: .
size: few
CDR3: CASSQDLIGGEQYF
DNA: TGCGCCAGCAGCCAAGATCTCATAGGGGGCGAGCAGTACTTC

V: TRBV10-3
J: TRBJ2-1
D: TRBD2
size: .
CDR3: CAIGSGGVYEQFF
DNA: TGTGCCATCGGTAGCGGGGGGGTCTATGAGCAGTTCTTC

V: TRBV6-5
J: TRBJ2-1
D: TRBD2
size: .
CDR3: CASRLGLASEQFF
DNA: TGTGCCAGCAGACTAGGACTAGCCAGTGAGCAGTTCTTC

V: TRBV20-1
J: TRBJ2-7
D: .
size: few
CDR3: CSARAFRDVDYEQYF
DNA: TGTAGTGCTAGAGCCTTCCGGGACGTAGACTACGAGCAGTACTTC

V: TRBV12-3/TRBV12-4
J: TRBJ2-2
D: .
size: .
CDR3: CASSLSSAGELFF
DNA: TGTGCCAGCAGTTTATCTAGCGCCGGGGAGCTGTTTTTT

V: TRBV28
J: TRBJ2-3
D: TRBD2
size: few
CDR3: CASSPGTTRTQYF
DNA: TGTGCCAGCAGTCCCGGGACTACCCGGACCCAGTACTTT

V: TRBV6-2/TRBV6-3
J: TRBJ2-6
D: TRBD2
size: few
CDR3: CASRPLADGANVLTF
DNA: TGTGCCAGCAGACCTCTAGCGGACGGGGCCAACGTCCTGACTTTC

V: TRBV5-5
J: TRBJ2-5
D: .
size: .
CDR3: CASSIEVGGRQETQYF
DNA: TGTGCCAGCAGCATAGAAGTCGGGGGCCGCCAAGAGACCCAGTACTTC